This is a list of T cell receptor beta chains from one sample in a study of T-cell memory formation after mild COVID-19. One entry per CDR3 protein, called by TCRdb with MiXCR from the 5' RACE reads. Of 550,000 to 600,000 distinct CDR3 sequences listed, about 20% were seen once; the top ten hold approximately 8.4%. What was sequenced was PBMCs or a T cell subset sorted from them (not recorded which). The receptors originated from an adult woman who had mild COVID-19 (a few samples of this study predate the infection). Cell type and time point are not known. Each CDR3 is given without its conserved first and last residue.

j_gene: TRBJ2-7; v_gene: TRBV5-1; len: 12; CDR3aa: ASSLVNPVSEQY
j_gene: TRBJ2-7; v_gene: TRBV3-1; len: 12; CDR3aa: ASSQLQGDYEQY
j_gene: TRBJ2-1; v_gene: TRBV24-1; len: 13; CDR3aa: ATSPTGRNYNEQF
j_gene: TRBJ2-1; v_gene: TRBV5-1; len: 12; CDR3aa: ASSKPGPGDEQF
j_gene: TRBJ1-1; v_gene: TRBV12-3/TRBV12-4; len: 11; CDR3aa: AQRDRLNTEAF
j_gene: TRBJ2-1; v_gene: TRBV12-3/TRBV12-4; len: 14; CDR3aa: ASSSLAGAVYNEQF
j_gene: TRBJ1-1; v_gene: TRBV20-1; len: 9; CDR3aa: SVSGAPEAF
j_gene: TRBJ2-3; v_gene: TRBV7-2; len: 13; CDR3aa: ASSSPLGYTDTQY
j_gene: TRBJ2-1; v_gene: TRBV20-1; len: 13; CDR3aa: SARDPEQNTNEQF
j_gene: TRBJ1-5; v_gene: TRBV4-1; len: 14; CDR3aa: ASSQKLVFSNQPQH
j_gene: TRBJ1-5; v_gene: TRBV10-3; len: 14; CDR3aa: AISESPGTSNQPQH
j_gene: TRBJ1-1; v_gene: TRBV9; len: 13; CDR3aa: ASSVADREGTEAF
j_gene: TRBJ1-2; v_gene: TRBV7-9; len: 13; CDR3aa: ASSLGTASYYGYT
j_gene: TRBJ1-1; v_gene: TRBV5-1; len: 13; CDR3aa: ASSLDRVAGTEAF
j_gene: TRBJ2-7; v_gene: TRBV27; len: 12; CDR3aa: ASSLAGAVAEQY
j_gene: TRBJ1-1; v_gene: TRBV5-5; len: 15; CDR3aa: ASSLVVVEGLNTEAF
j_gene: TRBJ2-7; v_gene: TRBV24-1; len: 15; CDR3aa: ATPGAMLGGDSYEQY
j_gene: TRBJ1-6; v_gene: TRBV6-4; len: 11; CDR3aa: ASKSGWNSPLH
j_gene: TRBJ2-7; v_gene: TRBV4-1; len: 14; CDR3aa: ASSQDRASRLYEQY
j_gene: TRBJ2-1; v_gene: TRBV5-1; len: 13; CDR3aa: ASSPSGTGVDEQF
j_gene: TRBJ2-7; v_gene: TRBV5-6; len: 12; CDR3aa: ASRRTGSNYEQY
j_gene: TRBJ1-1; v_gene: TRBV2; len: 10; CDR3aa: ASRRQATEAF
j_gene: TRBJ1-5; v_gene: TRBV27; len: 13; CDR3aa: ASSFSGTGNQPQH
j_gene: TRBJ2-4; v_gene: TRBV4-1; len: 19; CDR3aa: ASSQEPRPSGGAVAKNIQY
j_gene: TRBJ2-1; v_gene: TRBV29-1; len: 7; CDR3aa: SVGDEQF
j_gene: TRBJ2-5; v_gene: TRBV7-2; len: 15; CDR3aa: ASSLVRGGRYQETQY
j_gene: TRBJ1-1; v_gene: TRBV7-2; len: 13; CDR3aa: ASSLAPTGNTEAF
j_gene: TRBJ2-2; v_gene: TRBV6-2/TRBV6-3; len: 16; CDR3aa: ASSYRTSGRANTGELF
j_gene: TRBJ2-7; v_gene: TRBV5-5; len: 13; CDR3aa: ASPPIAGGAYEQY
j_gene: TRBJ1-1; v_gene: TRBV4-1; len: 16; CDR3aa: ASSQGRRGFGGYTEAF
j_gene: TRBJ2-3; v_gene: TRBV11-2; len: 13; CDR3aa: ASSSRHFGTDTQY
j_gene: TRBJ1-6; v_gene: TRBV9; len: 14; CDR3aa: ASSRTRGTYNSPLH
j_gene: TRBJ2-3; v_gene: TRBV6-5; len: 12; CDR3aa: ASTKAGGPDTQY
j_gene: TRBJ2-3; v_gene: TRBV12-5; len: 16; CDR3aa: ASGLAPKTGGGTDTQY
j_gene: TRBJ2-5; v_gene: TRBV7-6; len: 15; CDR3aa: ASSNQGKKGSDETQY
j_gene: TRBJ2-1; v_gene: TRBV14; len: 15; CDR3aa: ASSHYLGRTPYNEQF
j_gene: TRBJ1-5; v_gene: TRBV28; len: 10; CDR3aa: ASRRPGQPQH
j_gene: TRBJ1-1; v_gene: TRBV7-2; len: 13; CDR3aa: ASSPDRARTSEAF
j_gene: TRBJ2-3; v_gene: TRBV7-8; len: 12; CDR3aa: ASSSTAWADTQY
j_gene: TRBJ2-2; v_gene: TRBV6-5; len: 12; CDR3aa: ASIPWRGAGELF
j_gene: TRBJ1-1; v_gene: TRBV5-1; len: 12; CDR3aa: ASSDGQGGTEAF
j_gene: TRBJ1-2; v_gene: TRBV20-1; len: 14; CDR3aa: SASPTGGDPNYGYT
j_gene: TRBJ1-1; v_gene: TRBV12-3/TRBV12-4; len: 14; CDR3aa: ASSLFPPGGESEAF
j_gene: TRBJ2-1; v_gene: TRBV2; len: 14; CDR3aa: ASSERLGGSPNEQF
j_gene: TRBJ2-1; v_gene: TRBV18; len: 11; CDR3aa: ASSPKQNNEQF
j_gene: TRBJ2-1; v_gene: TRBV27; len: 11; CDR3aa: ASSPRQGGEQF
j_gene: TRBJ2-3; v_gene: TRBV9; len: 14; CDR3aa: ASSVGTSGRTYTQY
j_gene: TRBJ1-1; v_gene: TRBV7-9; len: 14; CDR3aa: ASSRDRGQRNTEAF
j_gene: TRBJ1-2; v_gene: TRBV6-5; len: 10; CDR3aa: ASRPNNYGYT
j_gene: TRBJ2-5; v_gene: TRBV7-2; len: 17; CDR3aa: ASSPDRTGTHNIAETQY
j_gene: TRBJ2-7; v_gene: TRBV20-1; len: 12; CDR3aa: SAHWGTHPYEQY
j_gene: TRBJ1-1; v_gene: TRBV9; len: 12; CDR3aa: ASSGGSNPLRAF
j_gene: TRBJ1-1; v_gene: TRBV6-5; len: 11; CDR3aa: ASRSQGETEAF
j_gene: TRBJ2-3; v_gene: TRBV12-3/TRBV12-4; len: 14; CDR3aa: ASSKTSGSGTDTQY
j_gene: TRBJ2-5; v_gene: TRBV7-8; len: 13; CDR3aa: ASSLKTYGGETQY
j_gene: TRBJ2-3; v_gene: TRBV3-1; len: 13; CDR3aa: ASSPDGGSTDTQY
j_gene: TRBJ1-2; v_gene: TRBV30; len: 14; CDR3aa: AWSDYELNLNYGYT
j_gene: TRBJ2-3; v_gene: TRBV20-1; len: 13; CDR3aa: SAANTGGSGDTQY
j_gene: TRBJ2-7; v_gene: TRBV5-1; len: 12; CDR3aa: ASSSIGASYEQY
j_gene: TRBJ2-3; v_gene: TRBV5-1; len: 11; CDR3aa: ASSLGTTDTQY